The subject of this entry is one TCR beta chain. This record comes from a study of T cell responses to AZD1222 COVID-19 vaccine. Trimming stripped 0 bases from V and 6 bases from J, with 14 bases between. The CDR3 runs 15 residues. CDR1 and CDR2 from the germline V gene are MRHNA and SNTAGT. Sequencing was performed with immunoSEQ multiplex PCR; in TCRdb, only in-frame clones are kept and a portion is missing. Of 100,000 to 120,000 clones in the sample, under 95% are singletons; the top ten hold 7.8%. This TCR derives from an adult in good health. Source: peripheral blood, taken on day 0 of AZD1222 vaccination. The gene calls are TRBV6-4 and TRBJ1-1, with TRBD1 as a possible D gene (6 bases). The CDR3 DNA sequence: TGTGCCAGCAGTGACTCGCCAGGGGTAGAGGCTGAAGCTTTCTTT. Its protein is CASSDSPGVEAEAFF.